This is a list of T cell receptor beta chains from one sample in a study of cytomegalovirus exposure and HLA in healthy donors. Profiling relied on immunoSEQ multiplex PCR, and the TCRdb table lists in-frame clones only, not all of them. Here the sample spans roughly 180,000 clones, roughly 82% being singletons. The sample consisted of PBMCs. Source of these receptors: a man younger than 35 in good health and CMV-seropositive. The CDR3 runs from the conserved cysteine through the conserved F or W. The D gene is left open where the match is weak. Clone size is given for some rows only: seen once, a few or many times, or a class if the clone is expanded.

d_gene	abundance	v_gene	j_gene	CDR3aa	CDR3nt
NA	NA	TRBV5-4	TRBJ2-7	CASSLGDGRYYEQYF	TGTGCCAGCAGCTTGGGTGATGGCAGATACTACGAGCAGTACTTC
NA	NA	TRBV15	TRBJ2-7	CATSRDQAPTYEQYF	TGTGCCACCAGCAGAGACCAGGCTCCCACCTACGAGCAGTACTTC
NA	NA	TRBV2	TRBJ2-1	CASSERGYNNEQFF	TGTGCCAGCAGTGAACGCGGCTATAACAATGAGCAGTTCTTC
NA	few	TRBV14	TRBJ2-5	CASSQDISRGGGEETQYF	TGTGCCAGCAGCCAAGATATCAGTCGAGGAGGGGGGGAAGAGACCCAGTACTTC
NA	once	TRBV5-1	TRBJ2-7	CASSLEALPSGEQYF	TGCGCCAGCAGCTTGGAAGCATTGCCGTCGGGGGAGCAGTACTTC
TRBD1	NA	TRBV28	TRBJ1-1	CASRLGQTNTEAFF	TGTGCCAGCAGGCTGGGACAGACCAACACTGAAGCTTTCTTT
TRBD1	NA	TRBV19	TRBJ2-7	CASTPGTGTYEQYF	TGTGCCAGTACTCCCGGGACAGGGACCTACGAGCAGTACTTC
NA	NA	TRBV5-4	TRBJ2-2	CASSLVGANTGELFF	TGTGCCAGCAGCTTGGTGGGCGCGAACACCGGGGAGCTGTTTTTT
TRBD1	NA	TRBV5-6	TRBJ2-5	CASSLGQGRAGETQYF	TGTGCCAGCAGCTTGGGACAGGGGCGAGCGGGAGAGACCCAGTACTTC
NA	few	TRBV27	TRBJ2-7	CASSAFGNYEQYF	TGTGCCAGCTCGGCCTTCGGGAACTACGAGCAGTACTTC
NA	NA	TRBV11-2	TRBJ1-2	CASSPRQLGGGYTF	TGTGCCAGCAGTCCACGCCAACTGGGGGGGGGCTACACCTTC
TRBD1	NA	TRBV6-5	TRBJ2-3	CASSSGTGTDTQYF	TGTGCCAGCAGCTCCGGGACAGGCACAGATACGCAGTATTTT
TRBD1	NA	TRBV6-1	TRBJ2-7	CASSVRTGGWYEQYF	TGTGCCAGCAGTGTCCGGACAGGGGGCTGGTACGAGCAGTACTTC
NA	NA	TRBV10-3	TRBJ2-2	CAIRQGTNTGELFF	TGTGCCATCCGGCAGGGAACTAACACCGGGGAGCTGTTTTTT
NA	NA	TRBV19	TRBJ2-5	CASSLMQGPIETQYF	TGTGCCAGTAGCCTCATGCAGGGGCCAATAGAGACCCAGTACTTC
TRBD2	once	TRBV19	TRBJ2-7	CASLGDEAGAKEQYF	TGTGCCAGCCTCGGGGATGAGGCGGGAGCGAAAGAGCAGTACTTC
TRBD2	NA	TRBV11-2	TRBJ2-1	CASSTYSGRLSYNEQFF	TGTGCCAGCAGCACCTATAGCGGGAGGTTGTCCTACAATGAGCAGTTCTTC
NA	NA	TRBV6-1	TRBJ1-2	CATLIGYGYTF	TGTGCCACCCTCATCGGCTATGGCTACACCTTC
NA	NA	TRBV5-1	TRBJ2-1	CASSEGSSYNEQFF	TGCGCCAGCAGCGAGGGCTCCTCCTACAATGAGCAGTTCTTC
NA	NA	TRBV7-3	TRBJ2-1	CASSSQGLRSYNEQFF	TGTGCCAGCAGCTCCCAGGGGCTCCGCTCCTACAATGAGCAGTTCTTC
NA	NA	TRBV6-5	TRBJ1-1	CASSYRLNTEAFF	TGTGCCAGCAGTTACCGGTTGAACACTGAAGCTTTCTTT
TRBD2	NA	TRBV28	TRBJ2-7	CASSSPQAGGTYEQYF	TGTGCCAGCAGCTCTCCTCAAGCGGGAGGGACCTACGAGCAGTACTTC
TRBD1	NA	TRBV28	TRBJ1-5	CASSPTRQGGNQPQHF	TGTGCCAGCAGTCCCACACGACAGGGCGGGAATCAGCCCCAGCATTTT
NA	NA	TRBV6-5	TRBJ1-2	CASSPDRNYGYTF	TGTGCCAGCAGTCCCGACAGGAACTATGGCTACACCTTC
TRBD1	NA	TRBV5-1	TRBJ2-7	CASSPGQHSGLLSYEQYF	TGCGCCAGCAGCCCGGGACAGCATTCGGGGCTACTTTCCTACGAGCAGTACTTC
TRBD1	few	TRBV5-8	TRBJ1-2	CASSPFMGTGDGYTF	TGTGCCAGCAGCCCCTTTATGGGGACAGGGGACGGCTACACCTTC
TRBD2	NA	TRBV7-7	TRBJ2-3	CASSSGTSGSDTQYF	TGTGCCAGCAGCTCCGGGACTAGCGGATCAGATACGCAGTATTTT
NA	NA	TRBV4-2	TRBJ1-5	CASSESSGNDQPQHF	TGTGCCAGCAGCGAAAGCTCGGGTAACGATCAGCCCCAGCATTTT
TRBD2	NA	TRBV27	TRBJ2-3	CASSLSQTSGRSTDTQYF	TGTGCCAGCAGTTTATCTCAGACTAGCGGGAGGAGTACAGATACGCAGTATTTT
NA	NA	TRBV5-6	TRBJ1-1	CASSLGGLNEAFF	TGTGCCAGCAGCTTGGGGGGGCTAAATGAAGCTTTCTTT
TRBD2	NA	TRBV15	TRBJ2-3	CATSRDLQLATLTDTQYF	TGTGCCACCAGCAGAGATCTCCAACTAGCGACCCTCACAGATACGCAGTATTTT
NA	NA	TRBV5-1	TRBJ1-2	CASSLEILQGGYGYTF	TGCGCCAGCAGCTTGGAGATTTTACAGGGAGGGTATGGCTACACCTTC
TRBD1	once	TRBV19	TRBJ1-1	CASSPGQGGEAFF	TGTGCCAGTAGTCCGGGACAGGGGGGAGAAGCTTTCTTT
TRBD1	NA	TRBV5-6	TRBJ2-4	CASSLGQGAKNIQYF	TGTGCCAGCAGCTTGGGACAGGGAGCCAAAAACATTCAGTACTTC
TRBD2	NA	TRBV6-4	TRBJ2-7	CASRHPGLRYYEQYF	TGTGCCAGCAGGCATCCGGGACTAAGGTACTACGAGCAGTACTTC
TRBD1	NA	TRBV19	TRBJ2-7	CASSSPDRGGSYEQYF	TGTGCCAGTAGTAGTCCGGACAGGGGAGGCTCCTACGAGCAGTACTTC
TRBD2	NA	TRBV19	TRBJ2-1	CASSIQMGLAGVRLQGEQFF	TGTGCCAGTAGTATACAGATGGGACTAGCGGGAGTCCGCCTACAAGGTGAGCAGTTCTTC
TRBD1	NA	TRBV6-5	TRBJ1-4	CASTLGTGNEKLFF	TGTGCCAGCACCCTAGGGACAGGTAATGAAAAACTGTTTTTT
NA	NA	TRBV11-1	TRBJ1-1	CASSFLVTIGNTEAFF	TGTGCCAGCAGCTTCCTTGTGACTATTGGGAACACTGAAGCTTTCTTT
TRBD2	NA	TRBV7-9	TRBJ2-1	CASSLSELAGWEQFF	TGTGCCAGCAGCTTAAGCGAACTAGCGGGATGGGAGCAGTTCTTC
TRBD2	NA	TRBV27	TRBJ2-7	CASSLFRTSGYEQYF	TGTGCCAGCAGTTTATTTCGGACTAGCGGCTACGAGCAGTACTTC
TRBD1	NA	TRBV9	TRBJ1-2	CASSINRDRENYGYTF	TGTGCCAGCAGCATAAACCGGGACAGGGAGAACTATGGCTACACCTTC
NA	NA	TRBV29-1	TRBJ2-1	CSVVAGINNEQFF	TGCAGCGTTGTCGCAGGGATCAACAATGAGCAGTTCTTC
TRBD1	NA	TRBV7-9	TRBJ1-1	CASRYIQGADTEAFF	TGTGCCAGCAGGTACATACAGGGGGCCGACACTGAAGCTTTCTTT
TRBD1	NA	TRBV27	TRBJ2-1	CASSSGTGELWFF	TGTGCCAGCAGCAGCGGGACAGGGGAATTGTGGTTCTTC
NA	NA	TRBV11-2	TRBJ2-7	CASSFGMTGSYEQYF	TGTGCCAGCAGCTTTGGAATGACAGGCTCCTACGAGCAGTACTTC
NA	few	TRBV11-2	TRBJ2-7	CASSFTDSYEQYF	TGTGCCAGCAGCTTCACAGACAGCTACGAGCAGTACTTC
NA	NA	TRBV6-1	TRBJ2-5	CASRRDTETQYF	TGTGCCAGCAGAAGGGACACAGAGACCCAGTACTTC
TRBD1	NA	TRBV5-1	TRBJ2-6	CASSPGQSSGANVLTF	TGCGCCAGCAGCCCGGGACAGAGCTCTGGGGCCAACGTCCTGACTTTC
NA	NA	TRBV7-9	TRBJ2-3	CASSSLGVTDTQYF	TGTGCCAGCAGCTCCTTAGGAGTGACAGATACGCAGTATTTT
TRBD1	NA	TRBV27	TRBJ1-5	CASSAGQGGQPQHF	TGTGCCAGCAGTGCGGGACAGGGTGGTCAGCCCCAGCATTTT
NA	once	TRBV28	TRBJ1-5	CASSWTRNQPQHF	TGTGCCAGCAGTTGGACACGAAATCAGCCCCAGCATTTT
NA	once	TRBV27	TRBJ2-1	CASSRPGNEQFF	TGTGCCAGCAGCCGGCCGGGGAATGAGCAGTTCTTC